Sequencing of this T cell receptor (beta chain) was carried out in a study of blood T cell repertoires in COVID-19. Study-wide context: COVID-19 samples collected from the United States, Italy and Spain covered acute and convalescent phases.

Assay: immunoSEQ multiplex PCR; the TCRdb copy retains only in-frame clones and omits some. The repertoire includes roughly 230,000 clones, roughly 89% of them detected once, and around 1.9% sits in the top ten. CDR3 size: 15 residues. Trimming took off 5 bases at V and 6 bases at J, with 17 bases between the two ends. Per germline, CDR1 KGHSH and CDR2 LQKENI. Patients at the Seattle site were enrolled during active infection and followed longitudinally. The sequence came from a woman in her sixties with COVID-19, enrolled during active disease. Sequenced sample: peripheral blood. The chain is built from TRBV18 and TRBJ1-5; no definite D call. CDR3 in DNA: TGTGCCAGCTCAGCAGCCCGGGGAGAGGGTCAGCCCCAGCATTTT. This encodes CASSAARGEGQPQHF.